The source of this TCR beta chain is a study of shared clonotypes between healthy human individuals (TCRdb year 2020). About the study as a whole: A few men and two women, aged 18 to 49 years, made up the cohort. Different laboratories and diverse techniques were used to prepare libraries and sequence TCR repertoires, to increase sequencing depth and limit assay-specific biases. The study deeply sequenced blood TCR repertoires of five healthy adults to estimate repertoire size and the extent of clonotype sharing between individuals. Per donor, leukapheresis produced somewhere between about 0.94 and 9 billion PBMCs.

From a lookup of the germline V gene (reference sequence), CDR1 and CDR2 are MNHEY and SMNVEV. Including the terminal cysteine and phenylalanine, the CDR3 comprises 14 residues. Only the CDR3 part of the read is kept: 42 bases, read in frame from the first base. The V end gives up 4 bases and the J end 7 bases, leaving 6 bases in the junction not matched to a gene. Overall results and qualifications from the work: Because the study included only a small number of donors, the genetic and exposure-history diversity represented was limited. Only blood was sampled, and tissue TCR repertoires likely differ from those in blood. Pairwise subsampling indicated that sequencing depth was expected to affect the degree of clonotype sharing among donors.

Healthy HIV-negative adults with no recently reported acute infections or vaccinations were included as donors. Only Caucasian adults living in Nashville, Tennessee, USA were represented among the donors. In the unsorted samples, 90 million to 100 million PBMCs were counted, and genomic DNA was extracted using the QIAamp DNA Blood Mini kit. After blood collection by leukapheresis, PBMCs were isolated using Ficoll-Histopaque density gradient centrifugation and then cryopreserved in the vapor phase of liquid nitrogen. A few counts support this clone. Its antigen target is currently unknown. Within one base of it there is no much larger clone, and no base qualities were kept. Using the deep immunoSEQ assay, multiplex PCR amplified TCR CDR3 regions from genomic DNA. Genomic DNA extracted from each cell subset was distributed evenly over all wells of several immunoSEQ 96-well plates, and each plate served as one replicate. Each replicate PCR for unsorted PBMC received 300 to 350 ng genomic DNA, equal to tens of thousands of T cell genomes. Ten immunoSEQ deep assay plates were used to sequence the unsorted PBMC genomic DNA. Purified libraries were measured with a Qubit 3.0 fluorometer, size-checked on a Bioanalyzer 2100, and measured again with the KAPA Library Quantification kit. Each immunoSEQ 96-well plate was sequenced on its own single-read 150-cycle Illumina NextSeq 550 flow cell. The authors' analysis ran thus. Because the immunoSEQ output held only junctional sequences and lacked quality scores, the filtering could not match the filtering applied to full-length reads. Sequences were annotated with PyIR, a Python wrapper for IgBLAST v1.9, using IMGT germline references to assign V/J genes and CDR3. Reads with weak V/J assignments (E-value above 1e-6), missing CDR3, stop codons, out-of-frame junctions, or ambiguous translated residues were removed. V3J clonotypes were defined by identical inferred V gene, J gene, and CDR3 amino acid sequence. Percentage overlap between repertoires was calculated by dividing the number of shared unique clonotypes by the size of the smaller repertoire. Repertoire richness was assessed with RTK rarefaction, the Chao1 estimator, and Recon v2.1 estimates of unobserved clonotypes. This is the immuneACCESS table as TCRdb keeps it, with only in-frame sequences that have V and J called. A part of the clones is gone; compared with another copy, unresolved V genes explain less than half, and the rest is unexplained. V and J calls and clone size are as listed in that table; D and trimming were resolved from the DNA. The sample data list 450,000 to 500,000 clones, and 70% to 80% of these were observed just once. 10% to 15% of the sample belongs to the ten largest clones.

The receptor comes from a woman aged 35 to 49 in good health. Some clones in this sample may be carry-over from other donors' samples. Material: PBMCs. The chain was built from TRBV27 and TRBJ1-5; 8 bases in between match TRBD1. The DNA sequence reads TGTGCCAGCAGTTCGCAGGGGGCTCGGCAGCCCCAGCATTTT. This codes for CASSSQGARQPQHF.